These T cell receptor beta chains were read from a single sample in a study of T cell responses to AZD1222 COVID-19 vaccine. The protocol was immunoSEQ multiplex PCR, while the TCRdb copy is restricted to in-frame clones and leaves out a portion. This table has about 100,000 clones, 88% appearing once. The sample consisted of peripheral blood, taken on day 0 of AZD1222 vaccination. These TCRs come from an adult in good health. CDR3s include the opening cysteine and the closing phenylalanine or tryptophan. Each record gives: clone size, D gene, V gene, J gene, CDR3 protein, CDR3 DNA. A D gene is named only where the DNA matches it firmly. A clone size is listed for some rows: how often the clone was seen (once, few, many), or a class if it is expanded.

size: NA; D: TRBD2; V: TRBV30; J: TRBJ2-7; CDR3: CAWRVTGTSRNYEQYF; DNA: TGTGCCTGGAGAGTCACCGGGACTAGCAGAAACTACGAGCAGTACTTC
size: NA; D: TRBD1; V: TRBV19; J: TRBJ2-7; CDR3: CASSIAAGTGIYEQYF; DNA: TGTGCCAGTAGTATAGCCGCCGGGACAGGGATCTACGAGCAGTACTTC
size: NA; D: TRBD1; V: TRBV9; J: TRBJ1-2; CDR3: CASSGDRVLGYTF; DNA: TGTGCCAGCAGCGGCGACAGGGTACTTGGCTACACCTTC
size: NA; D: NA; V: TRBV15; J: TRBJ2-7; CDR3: CATSPLQSTGGGEQYF; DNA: TGTGCCACCAGCCCTCTCCAATCCACAGGGGGGGGCGAGCAGTACTTC
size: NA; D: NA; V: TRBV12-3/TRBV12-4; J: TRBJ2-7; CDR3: CASSLAGPYEQYF; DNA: TGTGCCAGCAGTTTGGCAGGGCCCTACGAGCAGTACTTC
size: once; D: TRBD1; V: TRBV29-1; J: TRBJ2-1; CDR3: CSVQGIRQGKQFF; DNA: TGCAGCGTTCAAGGAATAAGACAGGGCAAGCAGTTCTTC
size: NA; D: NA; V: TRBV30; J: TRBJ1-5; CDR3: CAWSGRGGQPQHF; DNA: TGTGCCTGGAGCGGCAGGGGAGGTCAGCCCCAGCATTTT
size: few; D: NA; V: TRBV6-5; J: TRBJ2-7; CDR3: CASSYSMSAGQQYF; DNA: TGTGCCAGCAGTTACTCGATGTCAGCCGGGCAGCAGTACTTC
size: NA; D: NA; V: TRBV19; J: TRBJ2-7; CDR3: CASSKWQGGNYEQYF; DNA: TGTGCCAGTAGTAAGTGGCAGGGAGGTAACTACGAGCAGTACTTC
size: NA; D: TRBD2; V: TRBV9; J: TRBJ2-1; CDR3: CASSEEGLVGNEQFF; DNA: TGTGCCAGCAGCGAAGAGGGACTAGTGGGTAATGAGCAGTTCTTC
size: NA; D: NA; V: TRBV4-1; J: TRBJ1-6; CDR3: CASSPVPGHTNSPLHF; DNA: TGCGCCAGCAGCCCGGTCCCGGGACATACTAATTCACCCCTCCACTTT
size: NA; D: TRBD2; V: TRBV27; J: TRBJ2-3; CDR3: CASSLNSGRDTQYF; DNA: TGTGCCAGCAGTTTAAATAGCGGGAGGGATACGCAGTATTTT
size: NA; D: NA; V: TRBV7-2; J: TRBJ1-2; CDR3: CASSPSGVPYGYTF; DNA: TGTGCCAGCAGCCCCAGCGGGGTCCCCTATGGCTACACCTTC
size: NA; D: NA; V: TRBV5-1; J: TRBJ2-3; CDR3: CASSLGLSTDTQYF; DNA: TGCGCCAGCAGCTTGGGGCTCAGCACAGATACGCAGTATTTT
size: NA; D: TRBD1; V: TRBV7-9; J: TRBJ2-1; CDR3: CASSPGTGKVNEQFF; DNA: TGTGCCAGCAGCCCCGGGACAGGGAAGGTCAATGAGCAGTTCTTC
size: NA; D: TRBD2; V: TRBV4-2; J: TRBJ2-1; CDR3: CASSQAGTSGRNEQFF; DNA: TGTGCCAGCAGCCAAGCGGGGACTAGCGGGAGGAATGAGCAGTTCTTC
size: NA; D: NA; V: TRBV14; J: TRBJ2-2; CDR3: CASSQERGVSELFF; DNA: TGTGCCAGCAGCCAAGAAAGGGGAGTCTCTGAGCTGTTTTTT
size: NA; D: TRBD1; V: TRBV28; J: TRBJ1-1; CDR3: CASSFQGANTEAFF; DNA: TGTGCCAGCAGTTTCCAGGGGGCAAACACTGAAGCTTTCTTT
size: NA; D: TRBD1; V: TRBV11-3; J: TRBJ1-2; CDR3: CASRRQGLYGYTF; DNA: TGTGCCAGCAGGCGACAGGGGCTGTATGGCTACACCTTC
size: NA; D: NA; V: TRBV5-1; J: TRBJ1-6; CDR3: CASSSQPQGFGNSPLHF; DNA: TGCGCCAGCAGCTCGCAACCACAGGGATTCGGTAATTCACCCCTCCACTTT
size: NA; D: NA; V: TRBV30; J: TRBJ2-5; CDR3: CAWSVSQSLRETQYF; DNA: TGTGCCTGGAGTGTATCACAATCCCTCCGAGAGACCCAGTACTTC
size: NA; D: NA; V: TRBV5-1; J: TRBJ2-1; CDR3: CASSLASATHRSEQFF; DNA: TGCGCCAGCAGCTTGGCTAGCGCAACGCATCGCAGTGAGCAGTTCTTC
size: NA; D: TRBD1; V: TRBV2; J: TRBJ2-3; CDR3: CATTTHRGTDTQYF; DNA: TGTGCCACAACAACCCACAGGGGAACAGATACGCAGTATTTT
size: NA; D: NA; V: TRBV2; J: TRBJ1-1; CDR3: CASLNTEAFF; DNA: TGTGCCAGCCTGAACACTGAAGCTTTCTTT
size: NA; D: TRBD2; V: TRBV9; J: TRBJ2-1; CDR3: CASSPSGGGTSGYNEQFF; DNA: TGTGCCAGCAGCCCTAGCGGGGGCGGGACTAGCGGCTACAATGAGCAGTTCTTC
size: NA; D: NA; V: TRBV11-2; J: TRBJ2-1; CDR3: CASSLANEQFF; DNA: TGTGCCAGCAGCTTAGCCAATGAGCAGTTCTTC
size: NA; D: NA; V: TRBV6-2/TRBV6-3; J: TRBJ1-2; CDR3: CASSLWVSYGYTF; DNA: TGTGCCAGCAGTTTGTGGGTGAGCTATGGCTACACCTTC
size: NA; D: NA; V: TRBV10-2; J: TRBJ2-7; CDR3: CASSENDNPYEQYF; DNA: TGCGCCAGCAGTGAGAACGATAATCCCTACGAGCAGTACTTC
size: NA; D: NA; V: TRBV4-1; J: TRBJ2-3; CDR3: CASSQARDTQYF; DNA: TGCGCCAGCAGCCAAGCGCGGGATACGCAGTATTTT
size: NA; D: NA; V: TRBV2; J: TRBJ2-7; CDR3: CASMRPGETTYEQYF; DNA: TGTGCCAGCATGAGGCCGGGGGAGACCACCTACGAGCAGTACTTC
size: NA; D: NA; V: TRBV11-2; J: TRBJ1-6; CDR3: CASSLVGIKDSNSPLHF; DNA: TGTGCCAGCAGCTTAGTGGGCATCAAGGACTCAAATTCACCCCTCCACTTT
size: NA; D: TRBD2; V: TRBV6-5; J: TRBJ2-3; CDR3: CASSPQAGFTDTQYF; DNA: TGTGCCAGCAGTCCCCAAGCGGGGTTCACAGATACGCAGTATTTT
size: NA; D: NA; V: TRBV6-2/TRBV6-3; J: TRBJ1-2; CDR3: CASSYSRPNFYGYTF; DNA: TGTGCCAGCAGTTACTCGAGACCGAATTTCTATGGCTACACCTTC
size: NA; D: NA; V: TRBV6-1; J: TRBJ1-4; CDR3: CASSETWGRWEKLFF; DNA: TGTGCCAGCAGTGAAACGTGGGGGCGGTGGGAAAAACTGTTTTTT
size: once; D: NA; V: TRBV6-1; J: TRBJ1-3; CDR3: CASSELSDSGNTIYF; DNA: TGTGCCAGCAGTGAACTGAGTGACTCTGGAAACACCATATATTTT
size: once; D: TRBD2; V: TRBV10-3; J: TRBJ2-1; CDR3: CAISGSTSGNPSENEQFF; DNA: TGTGCCATCAGTGGGTCGACTAGCGGGAACCCAAGTGAAAATGAGCAGTTCTTC
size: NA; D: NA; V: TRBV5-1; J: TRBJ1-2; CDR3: CASSLGTETNYGYTF; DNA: TGCGCCAGCAGCTTGGGAACTGAAACCAACTATGGCTACACCTTC